Below are 24 T cell receptor beta chains sequenced from a single sample in a study of blood T cells in healthy people across ages. A J-beta primer mix and a sample-barcoded 5' primer were used in a second PCR of about 7 to 12 cycles. MiXCR was run by TCRdb on the 5' RACE reads, yielding one entry per CDR3 protein. The repertoire holds about 1,000,000 distinct CDR3 sequences, with 45% as singletons. What was sequenced was blood. The receptors here all came from a woman aged 55-75 years in good health.

Many counts were recorded for this clonotype. With a much larger clone just one base away, this may be a read error. DNA for the CDR3: TGTGCCAGCAGCCACCTAGTGACTAGCAGGAGGTACGAGCAGTACTTC. Its protein is CASSHLVTSRRYEQYF. The chain links TRBV3-1 to TRBJ2-7, with 7 bases lining up with TRBD2. Germline values: CDR1 LGHDT, CDR2 YNNKEL (reference sequence). The CDR3 is made up of 16 amino acids. Unmatched junction bases numbered 12, after V lost 3 bases and J lost 4 bases.

The genes are TRBV3-1 and TRBJ2-7, with D possibly TRBD2 on 5 matching bases. Looked up from germline, CDR1 is LGHDT and CDR2 is YNNKEL (reference sequence). This CDR3 region has 12 residues. The V and J ends lost 2 bases and 10 bases respectively, with 12 bases between them. This CDR3 is CASSQTTGIQYF. The CDR3 DNA is TGTGCCAGCAGCCAAACGACCGGGATTCAGTACTTC.

In this sample, this clonotype turned up a few times. For the CDR3, the DNA is TGCGCCAGCAGCCAAGTACCTTTAGAGACCCAGTACTTC. Its protein product is CASSQVPLETQYF. V is TRBV4-1 and J is TRBJ2-7; D unresolved. The end of the DNA fits TRBJ2-5 better, so the J call may be wrong. Germline CDR1 reads MGHRA; CDR2 reads YSYEKL. The CDR3 sequence is 13 residues long.

This clonotype appeared a few times. The CDR3 sequence: CASSFLLKADTQYF. CDR3 DNA sequence: TGTGCCAGCAGCTTTCTATTAAAGGCAGATACGCAGTATTTT. The gene calls are TRBV12-3 or TRBV12-4 and TRBJ2-3, with D unresolved. V shed 6 bases and J shed 4 bases, with 14 bases lying between them. The CDR3 is made up of 14 amino acids.

This clonotype appeared a few times. The chain joins TRBV5-1 to TRBJ2-4; D possibly corresponds to TRBD2 (5 bases). Germline V gene lookup returns CDR1 SGHRS and CDR2 YFSETQ. Trimming cost V 4 bases and J 6 bases, with 14 bases left between them. The CDR3 is 14 amino acids. The CDR3 here is CASSPLRDINIQYF. The CDR3 coding sequence is TGCGCCAGCAGCCCCCTTCGGGATATAAACATTCAGTACTTC.

V usage is TRBV6-2 or TRBV6-3 and J usage is TRBJ2-5, with D possibly TRBD2 on 6 matching bases. The DNA end lines up better with TRBJ2-7; the J call may be wrong. CDR1 and CDR2 (germline): MNHEY, SVGEGT. This CDR3 comprises 16 residues. This CDR3 is CASSYRSGRAVYEQYF. CDR3 sequence (DNA): TGTGCCAGCAGTTATCGTAGCGGTAGGGCTGTATACGAGCAGTACTTC.

This clonotype was counted a single time. V and J are TRBV5-1 and TRBJ1-6; D gene ambiguous. Germline V gives CDR1 SGHRS, CDR2 YFSETQ. Trimming left V 1 base short and J 0 bases short, with 2 bases between. This CDR3 region has 14 residues. CDR3 nucleotide sequence: TGCGCCAGCAGCTTGAACTCCTATAATTCACCCCTCCACTTT. Translating gives CASSLNSYNSPLHF.

CDR3 in amino acids: CSARERSNQPQHF. In DNA, the CDR3 is TGCAGTGCTAGAGAGCGGAGCAATCAGCCCCAGCATTTT. The chain has TRBV20-1 and TRBJ1-5; D gene uncertain. In germline, CDR1 is DFQATT, CDR2 SNEGSKA (reference sequence). The V end was cut by 0 bases, the J end by 1 base, with 4 bases between. This CDR3 has 13 amino acids.

This clonotype appeared a few times. This chain links TRBV20-1 with TRBJ1-2; perhaps TRBD1 as D (5 bases). Trimming removed 0 bases from V and 4 bases from J, with 27 bases in between. Germline V gene data show CDR1 as DFQATT and CDR2 as SNEGSKA (reference sequence). CDR3 size: 19 residues. This chain's CDR3 is CSARETDDSIGVWGYGYTF. The DNA for the CDR3 is TGCAGTGCTAGAGAAACAGACGACAGTATCGGCGTTTGGGGCTATGGCTACACCTTC.

This clonotype was counted between two and nine times. V usage is TRBV10-3 and J usage is TRBJ2-1, with D hard to call. Germline lookup yields CDR1 ENHRY and CDR2 SYGVKD. The CDR3 totals 15 residues. The V gene lost 2 bases and the J gene lost 0 bases, with 8 bases spanning the gap. CDR3 bases: TGTGCCATCAGTGAGATCTCACGCTCCTACAATGAGCAGTTCTTC. It translates to CAISEISRSYNEQFF.

The chain links TRBV20-1 to TRBJ2-5; D is tentatively TRBD1 or TRBD2 (5 bases each). The CDR3 runs 13 residues. CDR1 and CDR2 (germline): DFQATT, SNEGSKA (reference sequence). V gave up 4 bases and J gave up 3 bases, with 12 bases separating them. CDR3 protein: CSAIRGLEETQYF. The CDR3 nucleotides are TGCAGTGCTATACGGGGCTTAGAAGAGACCCAGTACTTC.

The chain uses TRBV11-1 and TRBJ2-3; 8 positions agree with TRBD1. V dropped 5 bases and J dropped 6; count of bases not matched to a gene: 10. The germline gives CDR1 SGHAT, CDR2 FQDESV (reference sequence). The CDR3 has 15 amino acids. The CDR3 sequence is CASSQNPTGADTQYF. The CDR3 DNA sequence: TGTGCCAGCAGCCAAAACCCGACAGGGGCGGATACGCAGTATTTT.

The J gene is TRBJ1-5, the V gene TRBV6-2 or TRBV6-3, with D maybe TRBD1 (6 bases). The CDR3 runs 14 residues. Between the trimmed V and J ends, which lost 7 bases and 7 bases, there was a span of 17 bases. Germline values: CDR1 MNHEY, CDR2 SVGEGT. CDR3 in DNA: TGTGCCAGCACCACACAGGGAGTCGGGCAGCCCCAGCATTTT. Protein sequence: CASTTQGVGQPQHF.

Regarding this clonotype: The germline gene is not matched at one end of the junction; a read error may be the cause. The rearrangement uses TRBV5-1 and TRBJ2-3; a possible D gene is TRBD2 (6 bases). The CDR3 contains 16 residues. Germline-derived CDR1 and CDR2 are SGHRS and YFSETQ. CDR3 amino acids: CANSLEAPGGTDTQYF. CDR3 nucleotides: TGCGCCAACAGCTTGGAGGCCCCGGGGGGCACAGATACGCAGTATTTT.

This rearrangement joins TRBV12-3 or TRBV12-4 to TRBJ2-1; 9 bases line up with TRBD2. This CDR3 comprises 15 residues. With 8 bases clipped from V and 10 bases from J, the junction kept 15 bases outside the gene matches. CDR3 sequence: CASAPSGRFQYEQFF. CDR3 coding DNA: TGTGCCAGCGCCCCCAGCGGGAGGTTCCAATACGAGCAGTTCTTC.

The chain is built from TRBV5-1 and TRBJ1-3, with D hard to call. The length of the CDR3 is 16 residues. Germline-derived CDR1 and CDR2 are SGHRS and YFSETQ. Between the trimmed V and J ends, which lost 3 bases and 2 bases, there was a span of 15 bases. DNA for the CDR3: TGCGCCAGCAGCTCACGCGGCGGGGTGCCTGGAAACACCATATATTTT. It translates to CASSSRGGVPGNTIYF.

The gene calls are TRBV7-6 and TRBJ2-5; no clear D. This CDR3 region has 14 residues. V lost 5 bases and J 4 bases, leaving 14 bases between the germline ends. Germline V gene sequence: CDR1 SGHVS, CDR2 FNYEAQ. CDR3 DNA sequence: TGTGCCAGCAGCCCCGCTGGGATAGGAGAGACCCAGTACTTC. It encodes CASSPAGIGETQYF.

The rearrangement links TRBV4-2 to TRBJ2-7, with TRBD1 matching over 7 bases. CDR1 is LGHNA, CDR2 YNFKEQ, per germline. V dropped 1 base and J dropped 3; count of bases not matched to a gene: 6. This CDR3 has 15 residues. The CDR3 loop is CASSQGTTGFYEQYF. Here the CDR3 DNA reads TGTGCCAGCAGCCAAGGTACGACAGGGTTCTACGAGCAGTACTTC.

The chain carries TRBV6-2 or TRBV6-3 and TRBJ1-1; TRBD1 is a possible D gene (5 bases). Germline CDR1 MNHEY, CDR2 SVGEGT. Trimming cost V 2 bases and J 10 bases, with 17 bases left between them. The CDR3 is 14 amino acids. CDR3 nucleotide sequence: TGTGCCAGCAGTTACACTACCAGACCGGGACGAGCTTTCTTT. Protein sequence: CASSYTTRPGRAFF.

This clonotype was seen a handful of times. The CDR3 DNA sequence: TGTGCCAGCAGGCGGGGACAGGGGCTCTCCTACGAGCAGTACTTC. Protein product: CASRRGQGLSYEQYF. This chain joins TRBV4-2 and TRBJ2-7; 10 bases align to TRBD1. The germline V gene has CDR1 LGHNA and CDR2 YNFKEQ. Trimming took 6 bases from V and 0 from J; bases not matched to a gene: 5. This CDR3 is 15 amino acids long.

The chain combines TRBV24-1 with TRBJ2-1; 8 positions agree with TRBD1. With V trimmed by 3 bases and J by 9 bases, 12 bases remained unmatched. Germline V gene sequence: CDR1 KGHDR, CDR2 SFDVKD. This CDR3 comprises 16 residues. As DNA, the CDR3 is TGTGCCACCAGTGATCCACAGGGGGAGGCGGGAACTGAGCAGTTCTTC. It codes for CATSDPQGEAGTEQFF.

V and J are TRBV14 and TRBJ1-6; no clear D. Germline CDR1 reads SGHDN; CDR2 reads FVKESK. The V end lost 2 bases, the J end lost 6 bases, and 8 bases lay between the germline ends. The CDR3 runs 14 residues. The chain's CDR3 is CASSQRLTNSPLHF. CDR3 sequence (DNA): TGTGCCAGCAGCCAACGGCTAACTAATTCACCCCTCCACTTT.

The rearrangement uses TRBV5-1 and TRBJ2-7, with 12 bases that match TRBD2. Germline V gives CDR1 SGHRS, CDR2 YFSETQ. The J segment lost 3 bases and the V segment lost 2 bases, leaving 6 bases of the junction unmatched. The CDR3 contains 16 residues. The CDR3 is CASSFASGRADYEQYF. The CDR3 DNA reads TGCGCCAGCAGCTTCGCTAGCGGGAGGGCCGACTACGAGCAGTACTTC.

The genes are TRBV7-8 and TRBJ1-2; D unresolved. V dropped 6 bases and J dropped 3 bases, with 17 bases sitting between them. Germline V CDR1 and CDR2: SGHVS, FQNEAQ. The CDR3 loop spans 15 amino acids. The DNA of the CDR3 is TGTGCCAGCAGTCCCACAGTCGGTGCCTACTATGGCTACACCTTC. Translated: CASSPTVGAYYGYTF.